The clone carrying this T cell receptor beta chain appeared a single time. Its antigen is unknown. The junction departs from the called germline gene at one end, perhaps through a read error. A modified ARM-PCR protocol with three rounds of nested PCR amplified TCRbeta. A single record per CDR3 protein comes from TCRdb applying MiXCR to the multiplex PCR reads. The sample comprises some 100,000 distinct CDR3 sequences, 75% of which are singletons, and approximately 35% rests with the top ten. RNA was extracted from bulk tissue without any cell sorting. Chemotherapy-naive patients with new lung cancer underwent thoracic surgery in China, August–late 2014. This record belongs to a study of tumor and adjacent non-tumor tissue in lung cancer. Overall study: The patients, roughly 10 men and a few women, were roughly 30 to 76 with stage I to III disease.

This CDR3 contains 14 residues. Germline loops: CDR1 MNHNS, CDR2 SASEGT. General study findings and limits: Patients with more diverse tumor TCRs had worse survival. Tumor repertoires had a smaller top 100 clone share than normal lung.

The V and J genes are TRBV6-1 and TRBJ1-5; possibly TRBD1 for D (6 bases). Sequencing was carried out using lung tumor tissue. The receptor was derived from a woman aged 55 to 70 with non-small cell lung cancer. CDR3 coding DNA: TGTGCCAACAGAAGCAACAGGGACGGTCAGCCACAGCATTTT. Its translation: CANRSNRDGQPQHF.